Described below is a single T cell receptor (beta chain) sequence and its context. This specimen belongs to a study of blood T cell repertoires in COVID-19. Study overall: Collection of acute and convalescent COVID-19 samples took place in the United States, Italy and Spain.

With V trimmed by 5 bases and J by 9 bases, 4 bases remained unmatched. The CDR3 is 15 amino acids. The germline CDR1 and CDR2 sequences are LNHDA and SQIVND (reference sequence). The assay was immunoSEQ multiplex PCR, and TCRdb's table has in-frame clones only and misses some. The sample holds about 320,000 clones, more than 90% seen once. The sequence was obtained from a man aged 55 to 70 who had recovered from COVID-19. The sample comprised PBMCs or T cells enriched from blood (not recorded which). This rearrangement joins TRBV19 to TRBJ2-1, with TRBD2 matching over 16 bases. DNA for the CDR3: TGTGCCAGTAGTCCCGGGACTAGCGGGGGGGTTGAGCAGTTCTTC. Its protein product is CASSPGTSGGVEQFF.